These 20 T cell receptor beta chains came from one sample sequenced in a study of blood T cell repertoires in COVID-19. This table comes from immunoSEQ multiplex PCR, and its TCRdb copy is limited to in-frame clones, with some not included. The table has fewer than 250,000 clones, roughly 90% seen once. Sample: PBMCs or T cells enriched from blood (not recorded which). The receptor set was obtained from a woman younger than 45 with acute COVID-19.

V is TRBV14 and J is TRBJ1-2; D not resolved. V lost 4 bases and J lost 3, with 12 bases in between. CDR3 length: 14 residues. The germline V gene has CDR1 SGHDN and CDR2 FVKESK. CDR3 residues: CASSPQFRDYGYTF. The CDR3 region has the DNA TGTGCCAGCAGCCCTCAATTCCGCGACTATGGCTACACCTTC.

The chain recombines TRBV5-4 with TRBJ2-5, with D maybe TRBD2 (6 bases). With 4 bases removed from V and 4 bases from J, the gap between germline ends came to 17 bases. CDR1 and CDR2 (germline): SGHNT, YYREEE (reference sequence). The CDR3 runs to 15 residues. CDR3 nucleotides: TGTGCCAGCAGCCCTGCACTGGGGGGAGGAGAGACCCAGTACTTC. Translating it yields CASSPALGGGETQYF.

With respect to this clone: Sequence at one end of the junction differs from germline and may be a read error. The rearrangement uses TRBV7-2 and TRBJ1-1; no reliable D call. Per germline, CDR1 SGHTA and CDR2 FQGNSA. The CDR3 is made up of 14 amino acids. CDR3 sequence: CASSTPSLNSEAFF. CDR3 nucleotides: TGTGCCAGCAGCACCCCCTCCCTGAACTCTGAAGCTTTCTTT.

The chain carries TRBV20-1 and TRBJ2-3; unclear D gene. Germline CDR1 is DFQATT and CDR2 is SNEGSKA (reference sequence). Trimming pared 3 bases from V and 7 bases from J, leaving 8 bases between. The CDR3 loop spans 11 amino acids. Here the CDR3 DNA reads TGCAGTGCTAGTGGTGACTATACGCAGTATTTT. It encodes CSASGDYTQYF.

This clone came up a few times. V and J are TRBV7-2 and TRBJ2-1; 12 nucleotides match TRBD2. The CDR3 contains 17 residues. The V gene end was trimmed by 6 bases and the J gene end by 2 bases; junction bases not matched to a gene: 8. The germline V gene has CDR1 SGHTA and CDR2 FQGNSA. DNA of the CDR3: TGTGCCAGCAGGGCTAGCGGGGGGGCCCGAGCCTACAATGAGCAGTTCTTC. This sequence encodes CASRASGGARAYNEQFF.

The chain couples TRBV7-9 to TRBJ1-1, with D possibly matching TRBD1 (6 bases). Per the germline V gene, CDR1 is SEHNR and CDR2 is FQNEAQ (reference sequence). This CDR3 is 16 amino acids long. Trimming pared 5 bases from V and 4 bases from J, leaving 20 bases between. The CDR3 DNA reads TGTGCCAGCAGCGTCGACAGGAGGCGGAGGAGCACTGAAGCTTTCTTT. Protein product: CASSVDRRRRSTEAFF. Full variable domain (missing parts from reference TRBV7-9 and TRBJ1-1): DTGVSQNPRHKITKRGQNVTFRCDPISEHNRLYWYRQTLGQGPEFLTYFQNEAQLEKSRLLSDRFSAERPKGSFSTLEIQRTEQGDSAMYLCASSVDRRRRSTEAFFGQGTRLTVV.

The V call is TRBV7-2, the J call TRBJ1-1; TRBD1 matches 7 bases. Per the germline V gene, CDR1 is SGHTA and CDR2 is FQGNSA. The trim removed 1 base at V and 5 bases at J, leaving 4 bases unmatched. The CDR3 is 14 residues long. The CDR3 nucleotides read TGTGCCAGCAGCTTAGTTCAGGGGGTGACTGAAGCTTTCTTT. Translating it yields CASSLVQGVTEAFF. The full variable domain, in which reference TRBV7-2 and TRBJ1-1 provide the parts outside the CDR3, is GAGVSQSPSNKVTEKGKDVELRCDPISGHTALYWYRQSLGQGLEFLIYFQGNSAPDKSGLPSDRFSAERTGGSVSTLTIQRTQQEDSAVYLCASSLVQGVTEAFFGQGTRLTVV.

The chain uses TRBV15 and TRBJ2-1, with 10 bases fitting TRBD2. The germline V gene has CDR1 LNHNV and CDR2 YYDKDF (reference sequence). V lost 5 bases to trimming and J lost 4 bases; unmatched junction nucleotides: 8. The length of the CDR3 is 16 residues. The CDR3 sequence: CATSSSSGGAYNEQFF. In DNA form, the CDR3 reads TGTGCCACCAGCTCCTCGAGCGGGGGGGCGTACAATGAGCAGTTCTTC.

The genes are TRBV27 and TRBJ1-1; tentatively, D is TRBD1 (5 bases). The V and J ends lost 5 bases and 3 bases respectively, with 13 bases between them. Per the germline V gene, CDR1 is MNHEY and CDR2 is SMNVEV (reference sequence). The CDR3 length is 14 residues. CDR3 sequence (DNA): TGTGCCAGCAGTCCCCAGGGTTGGTACACTGAAGCTTTCTTT. Encoded protein: CASSPQGWYTEAFF.

This chain uses TRBV18 with TRBJ2-1; D gene uncertain. V lost 3 bases to trimming and J lost 6 bases, with 12 bases between them. Germline V gene lookup returns CDR1 KGHSH and CDR2 LQKENI. This CDR3 is built from 14 residues. CDR3 residues: CASSPATPGNEQFF. Written as DNA, the CDR3 is TGTGCCAGCTCACCTGCGACCCCGGGCAATGAGCAGTTCTTC.

V and J are TRBV11-2 and TRBJ1-3; D gene unclear. Trimming removed 5 bases from V and 0 bases from J, with 14 bases in between. The CDR3 has 16 residues. Germline assignment: CDR1 SGHAT and CDR2 FQNNGV. The CDR3 nucleotides read TGTGCCAGCAGCCTTTCGACACCTGACTCTGGAAACACCATATATTTT. Its protein is CASSLSTPDSGNTIYF. Complete variable domain (other parts from reference TRBV11-2 and TRBJ1-3): EAGVAQSPRYKIIEKRQSVAFWCNPISGHATLYWYQQILGQGPKLLIQFQNNGVVDDSQLPKDRFSAERLKGVDSTLKIQPAKLEDSAVYLCASSLSTPDSGNTIYFGEGSWLTVV.

The chain uses TRBV7-8 and TRBJ1-5; D remains ambiguous. Per germline, CDR1 SGHVS and CDR2 FQNEAQ. V lost 4 bases to trimming and J lost 0 bases, with 13 bases between them. This CDR3 comprises 16 residues. CDR3 DNA: TGTGCCAGCAGCTACGACGGGGAATATAGCAATCAGCCCCAGCATTTT. Encoded protein: CASSYDGEYSNQPQHF. Full variable domain (outside the CDR3, taken from reference TRBV7-8 and TRBJ1-5): GAGVSQSPRYKVAKRGQDVALRCDPISGHVSLFWYQQALGQGPEFLTYFQNEAQLDKSGLPSDRFFAERPEGSVSTLKIQRTQQEDSAVYLCASSYDGEYSNQPQHFGDGTRLSIL.

V gene TRBV6-5 combines with J gene TRBJ1-1; D may be TRBD1 (6 bases). The CDR3 has 13 amino acids. The ends were cut back, 6 bases at V and 3 bases at J, with 11 bases in the middle. In germline, CDR1 is MNHEY, CDR2 SVGAGI. The CDR3 DNA reads as TGTGCCAGCAGACAGGGAAAGGACACTGAAGCTTTCTTT. Residues: CASRQGKDTEAFF.

The chain uses TRBV6-5 and TRBJ1-2; D might be TRBD1 (5 bases). Trimming shortened V by 10 bases and J by 1 base, and 19 bases separated the two germline ends. The CDR3 runs 15 residues. CDR1 and CDR2 from the germline V gene are MNHEY and SVGAGI. The chain's CDR3 is CATYKRGGINYGYTF. CDR3 nucleotide sequence: TGTGCCACCTACAAACGCGGGGGTATTAACTATGGCTACACCTTC.

The CDR3 DNA reads TGTGCCAGCAGCTTGGTTTCTAGTCGCGGAAACACCATATATTTT. Translating gives CASSLVSSRGNTIYF. The chain recombines TRBV5-4 with TRBJ1-3; D uncertain. V shed 0 bases and J shed 4 bases, with 11 bases lying between them. CDR3 length equals 15 residues. Germline CDR1 reads SGHNT; CDR2 reads YYREEE (reference sequence).

V is TRBV24-1 and J is TRBJ2-1; no definite D call. The ends were cut back, 3 bases at V and 5 bases at J, with 13 bases in the middle. The CDR3 loop spans 15 amino acids. Germline-derived CDR1 and CDR2 are KGHDR and SFDVKD. CDR3 loop: CATSDLQAANNEQFF. The CDR3, as DNA: TGTGCCACCAGTGATCTGCAGGCAGCAAACAATGAGCAGTTCTTC.

The chain couples TRBV29-1 to TRBJ1-1, with a weak D call TRBD1 (6 bases). The CDR3 has 12 residues. The germline V gene encodes CDR1 SQVTM and CDR2 ANQGSEA. Trimming left V 5 bases short and J 3 bases short, with 10 bases between. CDR3 residues: CSVTGRYTEAFF. The CDR3 region has the DNA TGCAGCGTTACAGGGCGATACACTGAAGCTTTCTTT.

V is TRBV6-4 and J is TRBJ2-1; D is perhaps TRBD2 (6 bases). Between the trimmed V and J ends, which lost 6 bases and 0 bases, there was a span of 15 bases. This CDR3 has 16 residues. CDR1 is MRHNA and CDR2 is SNTAGT in the germline V gene. The CDR3 is CASSSEGGGSYNEQFF. The CDR3 DNA follows: TGTGCCAGCAGCTCGGAGGGTGGTGGCTCCTACAATGAGCAGTTCTTC.

V is TRBV5-1 and J is TRBJ1-5, with D possibly TRBD1 on 5 matching bases. The CDR3 spans 15 residues. Germline V lookup: CDR1 SGHRS, CDR2 YFSETQ. The V end lost 4 bases, the J end lost 3 bases, and 14 bases lay between the germline ends. The CDR3 is CASSPGHPVNQPQHF. Here the CDR3 DNA reads TGCGCCAGCAGCCCTGGACACCCGGTCAATCAGCCCCAGCATTTT.

CDR3 sequence (DNA): TGTGCCAGCAGTCCCCACGGTGACAGCTCGAACACCGGGGAGCTGTTTTTT. This codes for CASSPHGDSSNTGELFF. The chain joins TRBV25-1 to TRBJ2-2, with D perhaps matching TRBD1 (5 bases). The CDR3 totals 17 residues. Germline V gene data show CDR1 as MGHDK and CDR2 as SYGVNS. The ends were cut back, 5 bases at V and 0 bases at J, with 16 bases in the middle.